What follows are 5 T cell receptor beta chains derived from one specimen sequenced in a study of post-analysis software for immune sequencing data. Antigens for these TCRs are unknown. The authors incorporated unique molecular identifiers into the TCR beta cDNA libraries. TCRdb redid the calling of the PCR reads with MiXCR, one entry per CDR3 protein. The sample consists of 700,000 to 800,000 distinct CDR3 sequences, roughly 30% of them appearing once. The study, taken as a whole, reports: In patients, TRBV5-6, TRBV5-1 and TRBV20-1 belonged to about five TRBV segments found more frequently than in controls.

Material for sequencing was blood. All receptors derive from a girl between 5 and 17 years old with multiple sclerosis.

V is TRBV5-1 and J is TRBJ2-1; weak D call: TRBD2 (5 bases). V lost 0 bases to trimming and J lost 10 bases, with 11 bases between them. This CDR3 has 13 residues. Germline CDR1 reads SGHRS; CDR2 reads YFSETQ. The CDR3, as DNA: TGCGCCAGCAGCTTGGCACTAGGTGGCGAGCAGTTCTTC. Translation gives CASSLALGGEQFF.

The chain employs TRBV20-1 and TRBJ2-4; no firm D call. The DNA matches TRBJ2-7 better at its end, which makes the J call doubtful. CDR3 length: 12 amino acids. Germline lookup yields CDR1 DFQATT and CDR2 SNEGSKA (reference sequence). CDR3 coding DNA: TGCAGTGCTAGATCGCAGTACTACGAGCAGTACTTC. Translation gives CSARSQYYEQYF.

CDR3 sequence reads: CASSQRLAERETQYF. The CDR3 DNA sequence: TGTGCCAGCAGCCAACGCCTGGCGGAGCGAGAGACCCAGTACTTC. The chain carries TRBV6-5 and TRBJ2-5; no clear D gene. Germline CDR1 and CDR2: MNHEY and SVGAGI. This CDR3 has 15 residues. V gave up 6 bases and J gave up 4 bases, with 18 bases separating them.

J is TRBJ2-1 and V is TRBV24-1; 7 bases map to TRBD2. With 7 bases clipped from V and 3 bases from J, the junction kept 11 bases outside the gene matches. Germline V CDR1 and CDR2: KGHDR, SFDVKD. The CDR3 sequence is 16 residues long. The CDR3 DNA is TGTGCCACCAGCGGGGCCTGGGGGGGAGACTACAATGAGCAGTTCTTC. Protein: CATSGAWGGDYNEQFF.

J is TRBJ2-5 and V is TRBV5-1; D may correspond to TRBD1 or TRBD2 (7 bases each). V gave up 9 bases and J gave up 4 bases, with 22 bases separating them. Germline V gives CDR1 SGHRS, CDR2 YFSETQ. The CDR3 length is 15 residues. The CDR3 DNA sequence: TGCGCCACGGGACAGAGCGGGGTTCCGGGAGAGACCCAGTACTTC. The encoded protein is CATGQSGVPGETQYF.